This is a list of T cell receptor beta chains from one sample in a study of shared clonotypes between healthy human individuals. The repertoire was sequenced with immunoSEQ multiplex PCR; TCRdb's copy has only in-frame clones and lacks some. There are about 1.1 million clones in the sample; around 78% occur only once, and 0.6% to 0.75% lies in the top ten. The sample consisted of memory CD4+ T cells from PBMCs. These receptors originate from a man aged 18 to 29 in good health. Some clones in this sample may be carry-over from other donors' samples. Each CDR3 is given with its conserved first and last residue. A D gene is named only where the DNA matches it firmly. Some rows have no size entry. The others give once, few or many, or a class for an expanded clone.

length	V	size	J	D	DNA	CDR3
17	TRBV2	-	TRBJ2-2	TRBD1	TGTGCCAGCAGCACGACAGGGGGCGCAAGGGGCACCGGGGAGCTGTTTTTT	CASSTTGGARGTGELFF
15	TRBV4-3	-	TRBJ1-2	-	TGCGCCAGCAGCCAATCGCGGGTCCCTATCTATGGCTACACCTTC	CASSQSRVPIYGYTF
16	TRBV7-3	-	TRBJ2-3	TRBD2	TGTGCCAGCAGCTCACCGACTAGCGGAGCCACAGATACGCAGTATTTT	CASSSPTSGATDTQYF
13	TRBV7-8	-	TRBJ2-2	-	TGTGCCAGCAGCTTAATCAGGGCCGGGGAGCTGTTTTTT	CASSLIRAGELFF
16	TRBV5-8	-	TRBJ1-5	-	TGTGCCAGCAGCTTGGACGTCGGAGGGGGGAGTCAGCCCCAGCATTTT	CASSLDVGGGSQPQHF
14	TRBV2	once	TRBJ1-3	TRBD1	TGTGCCAGCGGGACAGTGAACTCTGGAAACACCATATATTTT	CASGTVNSGNTIYF
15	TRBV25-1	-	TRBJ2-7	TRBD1	TGTGCCAGCAGTGACCCCGGGACAGGAGGCTACGAGCAGTACTTC	CASSDPGTGGYEQYF
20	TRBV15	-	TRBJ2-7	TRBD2	TGTGCCACCAGCAGAGTGGCGGAGCTAGCGGGGGGGACTAGCTCCTACGAGCAGTACTTC	CATSRVAELAGGTSSYEQYF
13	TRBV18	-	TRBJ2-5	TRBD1	TGTGCCAGCTTCCGGGACAGCCAAGAGACCCAGTACTTC	CASFRDSQETQYF
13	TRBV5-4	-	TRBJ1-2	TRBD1	TGTGCCAGCAGCTCCGAAGGGACAGGTGGCTACACCTTC	CASSSEGTGGYTF
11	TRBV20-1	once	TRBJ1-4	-	TGCAGTGCTCCCCTGTCTGAAAAACTGTTTTTT	CSAPLSEKLFF
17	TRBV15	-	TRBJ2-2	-	TGTGCCACCAGCAGAGCCAGGGTCCCCGATAGAACCGGGGAGCTGTTTTTT	CATSRARVPDRTGELFF
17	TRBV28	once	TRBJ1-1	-	TGTGCCAGCACCCTCCCCCGACCGCGAGGGGGGAGCACTGAAGCTTTCTTT	CASTLPRPRGGSTEAFF
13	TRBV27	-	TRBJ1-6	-	TGTGCCAGCAGTTCCCAGCGGGGAACACCCCTCCACTTT	CASSSQRGTPLHF
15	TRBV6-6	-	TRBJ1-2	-	TGTGCCAGCAGTTACCTCTTGAACACCGCGAATGGCTACACCTTC	CASSYLLNTANGYTF
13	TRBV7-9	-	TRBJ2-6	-	TGTGCCAGCAGCGCTTCTGGGGCCAACGTCCTGACTTTC	CASSASGANVLTF
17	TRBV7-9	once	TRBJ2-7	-	TGTGCCAGCAGCTTCTTTGACAGCCCGGACCTCTCCTACGAGCAGTACTTC	CASSFFDSPDLSYEQYF
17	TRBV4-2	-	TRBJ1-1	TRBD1	TGTGCCAGCAGCCAAGTACCTGCCGGGACAGGAGAGTCTGAAGCTTTCTTT	CASSQVPAGTGESEAFF
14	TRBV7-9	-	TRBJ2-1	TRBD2	TGTGCCATAACCGGGACTAGCGGGGGTAATGAGCAGTTCTTC	CAITGTSGGNEQFF
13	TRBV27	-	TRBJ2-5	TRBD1	TGTGCCGTAGCCACGGACAGGGTAGAGACCCAGTACTTC	CAVATDRVETQYF
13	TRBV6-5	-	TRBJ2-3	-	TGTGCCAGCAAACGGATAGCCACAGATACGCAGTATTTT	CASKRIATDTQYF
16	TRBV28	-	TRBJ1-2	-	TGTGCCAGCAGTTTGGGAGGCGGGGGAGCTAACTATGGCTACACCTTC	CASSLGGGGANYGYTF
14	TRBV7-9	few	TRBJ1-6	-	TGTGCCAGCAGCTTAGATACGAAGGGATCACCCCTCCACTTT	CASSLDTKGSPLHF
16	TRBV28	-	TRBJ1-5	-	TGTGCCAGCAGGCTATGGGCCCCAGGGTTGGGGCAGCCCCAGCATTTT	CASRLWAPGLGQPQHF
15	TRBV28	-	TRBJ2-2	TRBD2	TGTGCCAGCAGTTCTAGCGGGATCGGGACCGGGGAGCTGTTTTTT	CASSSSGIGTGELFF
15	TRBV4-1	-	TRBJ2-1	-	TGCGCCAGCAGCCCCGGGACCCACCCCTACAATGAGCAGTTCTTC	CASSPGTHPYNEQFF
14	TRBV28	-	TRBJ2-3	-	TGTGCCAGCGCGGAAGCAGGGACGACAGATACGCAGTATTTT	CASAEAGTTDTQYF
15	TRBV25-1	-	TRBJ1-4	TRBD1	TGTGCCAGCAGTGCTTACAGGGGGCGAGGTGAAAAACTGTTTTTT	CASSAYRGRGEKLFF
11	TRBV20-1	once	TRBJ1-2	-	TGCAGTGCCCAAGACATCTATGGCTACACCTTC	CSAQDIYGYTF
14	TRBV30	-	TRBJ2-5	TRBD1	TGTGCCTGGAGTGTTAGGGGGCAGGGGGAGACCCAGTACTTC	CAWSVRGQGETQYF
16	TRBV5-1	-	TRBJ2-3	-	TGCGCCAGCAGCTTGATGGGCAGTACTAGCACAGATACGCAGTATTTT	CASSLMGSTSTDTQYF
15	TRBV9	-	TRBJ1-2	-	TGTGCCAGCAGCGTAGCGAACGGGGGTGATTATGGCTACACCTTC	CASSVANGGDYGYTF
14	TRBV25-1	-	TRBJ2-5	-	TGTGCCAGCAGTTACTCCGGGAGTGGAGAGACCCAGTACTTC	CASSYSGSGETQYF
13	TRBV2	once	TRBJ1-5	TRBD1	TGTGCCTCGAGGGGACAGGCCAATCAGCCCCAGCATTTT	CASRGQANQPQHF
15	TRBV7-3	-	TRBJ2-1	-	TGTGCCAGCAGCTACAGGGCCGACTCCTACAATGAGCAGTTCTTC	CASSYRADSYNEQFF
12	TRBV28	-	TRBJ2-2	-	TGTGCCAGCCCCTCTCACACCGGGGAGCTGTTTTTT	CASPSHTGELFF
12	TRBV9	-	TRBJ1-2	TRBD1	TGTGCCAGCGGCCGGGACAGGGCTGGCTACACCTTC	CASGRDRAGYTF
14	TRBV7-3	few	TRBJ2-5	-	TGTGCCAGCAGCACCGGACGTGTGGGAGAGACCCAGTACTTC	CASSTGRVGETQYF
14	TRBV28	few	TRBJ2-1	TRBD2	TGTGCCATCGGAAGGACTAGCGGAGGGAATGAGCAGTTCTTC	CAIGRTSGGNEQFF
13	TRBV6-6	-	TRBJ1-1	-	TGTGCCACCAGATCGGGGCAGAACACTGAAGCTTTCTTT	CATRSGQNTEAFF
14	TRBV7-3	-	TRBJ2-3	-	TGTGCCAGCAGCCCGGCTAGCGCCACAGATACGCAGTATTTT	CASSPASATDTQYF